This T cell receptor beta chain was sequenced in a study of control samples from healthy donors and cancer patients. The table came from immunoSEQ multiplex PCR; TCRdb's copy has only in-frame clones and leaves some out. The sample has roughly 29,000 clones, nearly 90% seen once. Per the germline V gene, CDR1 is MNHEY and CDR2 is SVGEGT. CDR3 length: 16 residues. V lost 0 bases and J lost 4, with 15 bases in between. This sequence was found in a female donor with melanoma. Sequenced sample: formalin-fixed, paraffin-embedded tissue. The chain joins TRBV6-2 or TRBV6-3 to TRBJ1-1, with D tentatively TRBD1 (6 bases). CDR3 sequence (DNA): TGTGCCAGCAGTTACTCGAGGGGGGATGTGCGCACTGAAGCTTTCTTT. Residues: CASSYSRGDVRTEAFF.